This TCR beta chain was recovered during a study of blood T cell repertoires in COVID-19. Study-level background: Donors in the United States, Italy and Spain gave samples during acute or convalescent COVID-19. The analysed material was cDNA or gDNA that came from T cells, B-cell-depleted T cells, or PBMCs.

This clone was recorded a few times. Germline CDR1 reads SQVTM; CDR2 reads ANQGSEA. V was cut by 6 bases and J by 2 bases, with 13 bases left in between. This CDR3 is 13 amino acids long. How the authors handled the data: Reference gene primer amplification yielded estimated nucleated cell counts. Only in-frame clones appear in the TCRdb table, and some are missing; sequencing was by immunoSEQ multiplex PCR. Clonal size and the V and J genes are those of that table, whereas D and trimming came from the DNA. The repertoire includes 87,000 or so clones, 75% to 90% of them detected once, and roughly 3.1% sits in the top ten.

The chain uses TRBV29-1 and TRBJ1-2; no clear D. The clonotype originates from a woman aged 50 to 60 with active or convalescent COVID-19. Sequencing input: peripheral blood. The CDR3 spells CSVARGGNYGYTF. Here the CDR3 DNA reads TGCAGCGTCGCCCGGGGAGGGAACTATGGCTACACCTTC.